A selection of T cell receptor beta chains follows, all from one sample in a study of T cells in Graves' hyperthyroidism and ophthalmopathy. Each CDR3 protein gets one entry after TCRdb re-called the multiplex PCR reads with MiXCR. The sample contains some 570,000 distinct CDR3 sequences, 15% to 20% of which appear only once. What was sequenced was blood. All receptors derive from a woman in her late teens or twenties with Graves' ophthalmopathy. The CDR3 runs from the conserved cysteine through the conserved F or W. D genes are given only for firm matches. Only some rows state a clone size, as once, few, many or a class for expanded clones.

len: 14; d_gene: TRBD1; abundance: many; v_gene: TRBV20-1; j_gene: TRBJ2-5; CDR3nt: TGCAGTGCATCCCGGACAGGGGGCGCGGAGACCCAGTACTTC; CDR3aa: CSASRTGGAETQYF
len: 14; d_gene: NA; abundance: many; v_gene: TRBV6-1; j_gene: TRBJ2-3; CDR3nt: TGTGCCAGCAATGAAGGGGCGTTGACAGATACGCAGTATTTT; CDR3aa: CASNEGALTDTQYF
len: 11; d_gene: NA; abundance: many; v_gene: TRBV7-2; j_gene: TRBJ1-2; CDR3nt: TGTGCCAGCAGCTTAGTTGTTGGCTACACCTTC; CDR3aa: CASSLVVGYTF
len: 14; d_gene: NA; abundance: NA; v_gene: TRBV20-1; j_gene: TRBJ1-5; CDR3nt: TGCAGTGCTCCAACGAGGGGGGGCAATCAGCCCCAGCATTTT; CDR3aa: CSAPTRGGNQPQHF
len: 13; d_gene: NA; abundance: few; v_gene: TRBV20-1; j_gene: TRBJ2-3; CDR3nt: TGCAGTGCTAGGAGGGTAGATTCAGATACGCAGTATTTT; CDR3aa: CSARRVDSDTQYF
len: 13; d_gene: NA; abundance: NA; v_gene: TRBV6-2/TRBV6-3; j_gene: TRBJ1-3; CDR3nt: TGTGCCACCAAGGTCCGCTCTGGAAACACCATATATTTT; CDR3aa: CATKVRSGNTIYF
len: 13; d_gene: NA; abundance: many; v_gene: TRBV12-5; j_gene: TRBJ2-1; CDR3nt: TGTGCTAGTGGTTTGGGAATAGGCGGTGAGCAGTTCTTC; CDR3aa: CASGLGIGGEQFF
len: 12; d_gene: NA; abundance: NA; v_gene: TRBV19; j_gene: TRBJ2-1; CDR3nt: TGTGCCAGTAGTATAGATATAAATGAGCAGTTCTTC; CDR3aa: CASSIDINEQFF
len: 17; d_gene: TRBD2; abundance: NA; v_gene: TRBV24-1; j_gene: TRBJ2-7; CDR3nt: TGTGCCACCAGTGACCACTCTACTAGCGGGGACCCTTACGAGCAGTACTTC; CDR3aa: CATSDHSTSGDPYEQYF
len: 15; d_gene: NA; abundance: NA; v_gene: TRBV6-1; j_gene: TRBJ1-1; CDR3nt: TGTGCCAGCAGCTGGGACGGACAATTGAACACTGAAGCTTTCTTT; CDR3aa: CASSWDGQLNTEAFF
len: 14; d_gene: TRBD2; abundance: many; v_gene: TRBV7-9; j_gene: TRBJ2-1; CDR3nt: TGTGCCAGCAGCTCCGGGGGGGCCGTCGATGAGCAGTTCTTC; CDR3aa: CASSSGGAVDEQFF
len: 15; d_gene: NA; abundance: many; v_gene: TRBV7-2; j_gene: TRBJ2-3; CDR3nt: TGTGCCAGCAGCTCCCTTTTACGTTACGTAGATACGCAGTATTTT; CDR3aa: CASSSLLRYVDTQYF
len: 12; d_gene: NA; abundance: many; v_gene: TRBV28; j_gene: TRBJ1-6; CDR3nt: TGTGCCAGCAGTTCAGGGTACTCACCCCTCCACTTT; CDR3aa: CASSSGYSPLHF
len: 11; d_gene: NA; abundance: few; v_gene: TRBV6-2/TRBV6-3; j_gene: TRBJ2-3; CDR3nt: TGTGCCCCGCCCGGCGGAGATACGCAGTATTTT; CDR3aa: CAPPGGDTQYF
len: 15; d_gene: NA; abundance: many; v_gene: TRBV27; j_gene: TRBJ1-1; CDR3nt: TGTGCCAGCAGCCCCCCCCAAACAGGGAACACTGAAGCTTTCTTT; CDR3aa: CASSPPQTGNTEAFF
len: 14; d_gene: NA; abundance: many; v_gene: TRBV20-1; j_gene: TRBJ1-5; CDR3nt: TGCAGTGCTAGAGATAGCAGTAGCAATCAGCCCCAGCATTTT; CDR3aa: CSARDSSSNQPQHF
len: 14; d_gene: TRBD1; abundance: NA; v_gene: TRBV28; j_gene: TRBJ2-7; CDR3nt: TGTGCCAGCAGTTGGGGGACAGGGGTTGACGAGCAGTACTTC; CDR3aa: CASSWGTGVDEQYF
len: 12; d_gene: TRBD1; abundance: few; v_gene: TRBV28; j_gene: TRBJ1-1; CDR3nt: TGTGCCAGCAGCCCGGGACAGACTGAAGCTTTCTTT; CDR3aa: CASSPGQTEAFF
len: 13; d_gene: NA; abundance: many; v_gene: TRBV6-1; j_gene: TRBJ1-1; CDR3nt: TGTGCCAGCCGGGGCCTTGTGAACACTGAAGCTTTCTTT; CDR3aa: CASRGLVNTEAFF
len: 15; d_gene: NA; abundance: few; v_gene: TRBV7-2; j_gene: TRBJ2-2; CDR3nt: TGTGCCAGCAGCTTAAGCGGTAGTTACTCCGGGGAGCTGTTTTTT; CDR3aa: CASSLSGSYSGELFF
len: 14; d_gene: NA; abundance: NA; v_gene: TRBV28; j_gene: TRBJ2-7; CDR3nt: TGTGCCAGCAGTTTTATAAGGAGCTCCTACGAGCAGTACTTC; CDR3aa: CASSFIRSSYEQYF
len: 16; d_gene: NA; abundance: few; v_gene: TRBV6-2/TRBV6-3; j_gene: TRBJ1-3; CDR3nt: TGTGCCAGCAGTTACTCCCGAGGGGGAGCAGGAAACACCATATATTTT; CDR3aa: CASSYSRGGAGNTIYF
len: 15; d_gene: NA; abundance: many; v_gene: TRBV3-1; j_gene: TRBJ2-1; CDR3nt: TGTGCCAGCAGCCCCGGGACTTACGCGAAGAATGAGCAGTTCTTC; CDR3aa: CASSPGTYAKNEQFF
len: 13; d_gene: NA; abundance: many; v_gene: TRBV5-1; j_gene: TRBJ2-7; CDR3nt: TGCGCCAGCAGCTTGACGAGGGGTTCCGAGCAGTACTTC; CDR3aa: CASSLTRGSEQYF
len: 15; d_gene: NA; abundance: many; v_gene: TRBV5-6; j_gene: TRBJ1-1; CDR3nt: TGTGCCAGCAGCTCGACCGGGACATTGGGCACTGAAGCTTTCTTT; CDR3aa: CASSSTGTLGTEAFF
len: 14; d_gene: NA; abundance: many; v_gene: TRBV20-1; j_gene: TRBJ2-1; CDR3nt: TGCAGTGCTAGAAATTACCGGGGTGGCAATGAGCAGTTCTTC; CDR3aa: CSARNYRGGNEQFF
len: 13; d_gene: NA; abundance: few; v_gene: TRBV27; j_gene: TRBJ1-2; CDR3nt: TGTGCCAGCGCCTCGGGGCCACTCTATGGCTACACCTTC; CDR3aa: CASASGPLYGYTF
len: 15; d_gene: NA; abundance: NA; v_gene: TRBV27; j_gene: TRBJ1-2; CDR3nt: TGTGCCAGCAGTTCCAACCGGCTTCTATCCTATGGCTACACCTTC; CDR3aa: CASSSNRLLSYGYTF
len: 15; d_gene: TRBD2; abundance: NA; v_gene: TRBV6-6; j_gene: TRBJ2-1; CDR3nt: TGTGCCAGCAGTTACCTGACTAGCGGGGGTAATGAGCAGTTCTTC; CDR3aa: CASSYLTSGGNEQFF
len: 12; d_gene: NA; abundance: few; v_gene: TRBV6-1; j_gene: TRBJ1-1; CDR3nt: TGTGCAAGCAGGCGGGGCGCCACTGAAGCTTTCTTT; CDR3aa: CASRRGATEAFF
len: 15; d_gene: TRBD1; abundance: many; v_gene: TRBV9; j_gene: TRBJ2-7; CDR3nt: TGTGCCAGCAGTCAAACAGGGGCGGCCTTCGCCGAGCAGTACTTC; CDR3aa: CASSQTGAAFAEQYF
len: 13; d_gene: NA; abundance: many; v_gene: TRBV12-3/TRBV12-4; j_gene: TRBJ1-2; CDR3nt: TGTGCCAGCAGCCACACAGGGCGGGATGGCTACACCTTC; CDR3aa: CASSHTGRDGYTF
len: 13; d_gene: TRBD1; abundance: few; v_gene: TRBV30; j_gene: TRBJ1-5; CDR3nt: TGTGCCTACCACACAGGGGGCGGTCAGCCCCAGCATTTT; CDR3aa: CAYHTGGGQPQHF
len: 16; d_gene: NA; abundance: many; v_gene: TRBV7-8; j_gene: TRBJ1-2; CDR3nt: TGTGCCAGCAGCTTAGTCTGGCAGGGAGCTAACTATGGCTACACCTTC; CDR3aa: CASSLVWQGANYGYTF
len: 14; d_gene: TRBD2; abundance: many; v_gene: TRBV30; j_gene: TRBJ2-3; CDR3nt: TGTGCCTGGAGTGAGGGACTAGCAACAGATACGCAGTATTTT; CDR3aa: CAWSEGLATDTQYF
len: 14; d_gene: NA; abundance: NA; v_gene: TRBV5-1; j_gene: TRBJ2-1; CDR3nt: TGCGCCAGCGGATTCGGCAGGACCTACAATGAGCAGTTCTTC; CDR3aa: CASGFGRTYNEQFF
len: 16; d_gene: NA; abundance: few; v_gene: TRBV30; j_gene: TRBJ2-2; CDR3nt: TGTGCCTGGAGTGTGGTTGCGGGGGCTCCGGAGGGGGAGCTGTTTTTT; CDR3aa: CAWSVVAGAPEGELFF
len: 12; d_gene: NA; abundance: many; v_gene: TRBV12-3/TRBV12-4; j_gene: TRBJ2-5; CDR3nt: TGTGCCAGCAGTTTGGTTGAAGAGACCCAGTACTTC; CDR3aa: CASSLVEETQYF
len: 15; d_gene: NA; abundance: NA; v_gene: TRBV4-1; j_gene: TRBJ2-5; CDR3nt: TGCGCCAGCAGCCAAGATGCCGAATCCCAAGAGACCCAGTACTTC; CDR3aa: CASSQDAESQETQYF
len: 17; d_gene: TRBD2; abundance: many; v_gene: TRBV10-3; j_gene: TRBJ2-5; CDR3nt: TGTGCCATCAGTGAGTCTGAGAGGACTAGCGTTAAAGAGACCCAGTACTTC; CDR3aa: CAISESERTSVKETQYF
len: 14; d_gene: NA; abundance: many; v_gene: TRBV11-2; j_gene: TRBJ2-7; CDR3nt: TGTGCCAGCAGCCTACTTACCACAGGTCGCGAGCAGTACTTC; CDR3aa: CASSLLTTGREQYF